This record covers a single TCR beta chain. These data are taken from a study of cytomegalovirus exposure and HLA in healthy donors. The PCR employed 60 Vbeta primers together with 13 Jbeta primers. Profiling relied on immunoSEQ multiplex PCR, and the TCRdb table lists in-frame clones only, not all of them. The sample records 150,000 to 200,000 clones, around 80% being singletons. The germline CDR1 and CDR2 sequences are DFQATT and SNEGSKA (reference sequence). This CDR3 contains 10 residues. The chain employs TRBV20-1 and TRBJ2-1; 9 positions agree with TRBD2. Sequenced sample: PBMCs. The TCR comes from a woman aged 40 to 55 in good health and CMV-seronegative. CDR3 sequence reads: CSPAGGEQFF. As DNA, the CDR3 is TGCAGCCCCGCGGGAGGGGAGCAGTTCTTC.